The rows below give T cell receptor beta chains drawn from one sample of a study of T cell repertoires in cytomegalovirus infection. These receptors' antigens are unknown. TCRdb called the reads again in MiXCR, with one record for every CDR3 protein. The sample records around 770,000 distinct CDR3 sequences, 25% to 35% being singletons. The sequenced sample was cultured CD8+ T cells from PBMCs, obtained from culture after CMV antigen stimulation. These receptors were obtained from a human donor in good health (CMV status not recorded). Some clones in this sample may be carry-over from other donors' samples. The CDR3 runs from the conserved cysteine through the conserved F or W. Each record gives: D gene, clone size, V gene, J gene, CDR3 DNA, CDR3 protein. D genes are given only for firm matches. The size field is filled for only some rows; it gives once, few, many or a size class.

D: TRBD1; size: .; V: TRBV7-4; J: TRBJ2-1; DNA: TGTGCCAGCAGCTTAATCCGACAGGGGACCTACAATGAGCAGTTCTTC; CDR3: CASSLIRQGTYNEQFF
D: .; size: .; V: TRBV27; J: TRBJ1-1; DNA: TGTGCCAGCGCTCAGGGGTTGAACACTGAAGCTTTCTTT; CDR3: CASAQGLNTEAFF
D: .; size: .; V: TRBV6-1; J: TRBJ2-3; DNA: TGTGCCAGCAGCGACTGGCGGGGCGTCAACACAGATACGCAGTATTTT; CDR3: CASSDWRGVNTDTQYF
D: .; size: .; V: TRBV6-5; J: TRBJ1-2; DNA: TGTGCCAGCAGTCTACTCGACAGTCCCGAGGGTAATGGCTACACCTTC; CDR3: CASSLLDSPEGNGYTF
D: .; size: .; V: TRBV4-1; J: TRBJ2-1; DNA: TGCGCCAGCAGCTCGGCATGGGGGGGCACGTACAATGAGCAGTTCTTC; CDR3: CASSSAWGGTYNEQFF
D: .; size: many; V: TRBV7-9; J: TRBJ2-2; DNA: TGTGCCAGCAGCTCTAATACAGGGAGGCAGACGAACACCGGGGAGCTGTTTTTT; CDR3: CASSSNTGRQTNTGELFF
D: TRBD2; size: .; V: TRBV7-9; J: TRBJ2-1; DNA: TGTGCCAGCAGATTAGGGACTAGCGGGAAGTTCTTC; CDR3: CASRLGTSGKFF
D: TRBD1; size: many; V: TRBV27; J: TRBJ1-5; DNA: TGTGCCAGCAGAGCGACAGGGTCGGAGTGGGGCAATCAGCCCCAGCATTTT; CDR3: CASRATGSEWGNQPQHF
D: TRBD2; size: few; V: TRBV7-9; J: TRBJ2-2; DNA: TGTGCCAGCAGCGGCTTCGGGGCTAGCGGAATGAACACCGGGGAGCTGTTTTTT; CDR3: CASSGFGASGMNTGELFF
D: TRBD1; size: few; V: TRBV28; J: TRBJ1-2; DNA: TGTGCCAGCAGTGACCCGGGACAGGGTCTTGGCTACACCTTC; CDR3: CASSDPGQGLGYTF
D: .; size: .; V: TRBV14; J: TRBJ2-7; DNA: TGTGCCAGCAGCCAAAACCGGCGCCCCTACGAGCAGTACTTC; CDR3: CASSQNRRPYEQYF
D: TRBD1; size: .; V: TRBV7-9; J: TRBJ1-5; DNA: TGTGCCAGCAGCTCAGACAGGGGGCCTCAGCCCCAGCATTTT; CDR3: CASSSDRGPQPQHF
D: .; size: .; V: TRBV4-1; J: TRBJ1-1; DNA: TGCGCCAGCAGCCAACCAGGGGAAGCTTTCTTT; CDR3: CASSQPGEAFF
D: .; size: .; V: TRBV7-8; J: TRBJ2-3; DNA: TGTGCCAGCAGCTTAGACGCGGTGGGGACCCCTCCCACAGATACGCAGTATTTT; CDR3: CASSLDAVGTPPTDTQYF
D: TRBD1; size: .; V: TRBV7-2; J: TRBJ1-1; DNA: TGTGCCAGCAGCTCACAAACAGGGGGCGCCGGGGCTGAAGCTTTCTTT; CDR3: CASSSQTGGAGAEAFF
D: TRBD1; size: few; V: TRBV7-9; J: TRBJ1-1; DNA: TGTGCCAGCAGCCCATCCCGACAGGGGGCGATAGGCACTGAAGCTTTCTTT; CDR3: CASSPSRQGAIGTEAFF
D: .; size: .; V: TRBV27; J: TRBJ1-2; DNA: .; CDR3: CASSSSRGFDPYGYTF
D: .; size: .; V: TRBV12-3/TRBV12-4; J: TRBJ1-6; DNA: TGTGCCAGCAAAGTCTCCTATAATTCACCCCTCCACTTT; CDR3: CASKVSYNSPLHF
D: .; size: .; V: TRBV6-5; J: TRBJ2-1; DNA: TGTGCCAGCAGTTACGGGGGGGCATTCAACAATGAGCAGTTCTTC; CDR3: CASSYGGAFNNEQFF
D: .; size: .; V: TRBV15; J: TRBJ2-1; DNA: TGTGCCACCAGCAGGGACTTACCCAATGAGCAGTTCTTC; CDR3: CATSRDLPNEQFF
D: .; size: .; V: TRBV15; J: TRBJ2-2; DNA: TGTGCCACCAGCAGAGAGGGACCACACACCGGGGAGCTGTTTTTT; CDR3: CATSREGPHTGELFF
D: TRBD1; size: few; V: TRBV20-1; J: TRBJ1-1; DNA: TGCAGTGTTAGGGGCTTGTTCCAGGGGGCAGAGTCCACTGAAGCTTTCTTT; CDR3: CSVRGLFQGAESTEAFF
D: .; size: .; V: TRBV27; J: TRBJ1-1; DNA: TGTGCCAGCAGTTTATCTGCGTACACGGTAACTGAAGCTTTCTTT; CDR3: CASSLSAYTVTEAFF
D: TRBD1; size: .; V: TRBV18; J: TRBJ2-4; DNA: TGTGCCAGCGGATTCGGGACAGGAGGGACCCTAGCCAAAAACATTCAGTACTTC; CDR3: CASGFGTGGTLAKNIQYF
D: .; size: few; V: TRBV6-1; J: TRBJ2-3; DNA: TGTGCCAGCAGCGCGATTAGCACAGATACGCAGTATTTT; CDR3: CASSAISTDTQYF
D: .; size: .; V: TRBV6-5; J: TRBJ1-1; DNA: TGTGCCAGCAGTTACTCGGTTGAAGGGGAGGGAGCTGAAGCTTTCTTT; CDR3: CASSYSVEGEGAEAFF
D: TRBD2; size: few; V: TRBV6-1; J: TRBJ2-7; DNA: TGTGCCAGCAGTGAAGCCCGAGGACTAGCGGTAACCTACGAGCAGTACTTC; CDR3: CASSEARGLAVTYEQYF
D: TRBD2; size: many; V: TRBV7-8; J: TRBJ2-7; DNA: TGTGCCAGCAGCTTAGCGACTAGCGGTTACTACGAGCAGTACTTC; CDR3: CASSLATSGYYEQYF
D: .; size: few; V: TRBV7-9; J: TRBJ1-3; DNA: TGTGCCAGCAGCTCGGGGACACTTACCTTCTCTGGAAACACCATATATTTT; CDR3: CASSSGTLTFSGNTIYF
D: .; size: .; V: TRBV19; J: TRBJ1-6; DNA: TGTGCCAGCCAAGGCACTAATTCACCCCTCCACTTT; CDR3: CASQGTNSPLHF
D: TRBD1; size: .; V: TRBV4-1; J: TRBJ2-1; DNA: TGTGCCAGCAGCCGGGGGACCACAGGGGGCAAGTACAATGAGCAGTTCTTC; CDR3: CASSRGTTGGKYNEQFF
D: TRBD1; size: .; V: TRBV4-1; J: TRBJ1-1; DNA: TGCGCCAGCAGTTCGACAGGGGTTGAAGCTTTCTTT; CDR3: CASSSTGVEAFF
D: .; size: .; V: TRBV20-1; J: TRBJ2-4; DNA: TGCAGTGCTAGACCAGGGGTCATTCAGTACTTC; CDR3: CSARPGVIQYF
D: .; size: few; V: TRBV12-3/TRBV12-4; J: TRBJ1-1; DNA: TGTGCCAGCAGTTGGGGCGGAGGGAACACTGAAGCTTTCTTT; CDR3: CASSWGGGNTEAFF
D: .; size: .; V: TRBV5-1; J: TRBJ2-7; DNA: TGCGCCAGCAGCTCGGACGGACTTGGAAGGTACTTC; CDR3: CASSSDGLGRYF
D: TRBD2; size: .; V: TRBV7-9; J: TRBJ2-7; DNA: TGTGCCAGCAGCTTTATTAGCGGGGGGTTATTCGAGCAGTACTTC; CDR3: CASSFISGGLFEQYF
D: .; size: .; V: TRBV19; J: TRBJ1-2; DNA: TGTGCCAGTAGTATTTTCCGGACTCAGGGCTACACCTTC; CDR3: CASSIFRTQGYTF
D: .; size: few; V: TRBV27; J: TRBJ1-1; DNA: TGTGCCAGCAGCCCCTCGACGGCCTCGAACACTGAAGCTTTCTTT; CDR3: CASSPSTASNTEAFF
D: .; size: .; V: TRBV7-6; J: TRBJ2-7; DNA: TGTGCCAGCAGCTTAGCGGCTAGCGACGCCGACGAGCAGTACTTC; CDR3: CASSLAASDADEQYF
D: .; size: .; V: TRBV6-1; J: TRBJ1-2; DNA: TGTGCCAGCAAGAGACAGGATCACTATGGCTACACCTTC; CDR3: CASKRQDHYGYTF
D: .; size: many; V: TRBV7-8; J: TRBJ2-2; DNA: TGTGCCAGCAGCCCGGGGAGGGGGCCCGGGGAGCTGTTTTTT; CDR3: CASSPGRGPGELFF
D: TRBD1; size: .; V: TRBV10-3; J: TRBJ1-5; DNA: TGTGCCATCAAGGGGACAGAGGATCAGCCCCAGCATTTT; CDR3: CAIKGTEDQPQHF
D: .; size: few; V: TRBV6-5; J: TRBJ2-1; DNA: TGTGCCAGCAGTTACAGTTGGCTAAATGAGCAGTTCTTC; CDR3: CASSYSWLNEQFF
D: TRBD1; size: .; V: TRBV9; J: TRBJ2-1; DNA: TGTGCCAGCAGCCCGTGGGACAGGGGGGATGAGCAGTTCTTC; CDR3: CASSPWDRGDEQFF
D: .; size: many; V: TRBV7-8; J: TRBJ1-5; DNA: TGTGCCAGCAGCAGCTGGGAGGGCAGGGGCAATCAGCCCCAGCATTTT; CDR3: CASSSWEGRGNQPQHF
D: TRBD2; size: .; V: TRBV6-6; J: TRBJ2-5; DNA: TGTGCCAGCAGTTACGGCGGGGGGGCCTTGTACTTC; CDR3: CASSYGGGALYF
D: .; size: many; V: TRBV7-8; J: TRBJ1-5; DNA: TGTGCCAGCAGCTTAGAGTTGAACAATCAGCCCCAGCATTTT; CDR3: CASSLELNNQPQHF
D: .; size: .; V: TRBV15; J: TRBJ1-2; DNA: TGTGCCACCAGCAGGGGCTCCTTGGGCCTCGGGCAGGGCTATGGCTACACCTTC; CDR3: CATSRGSLGLGQGYGYTF
D: .; size: many; V: TRBV7-8; J: TRBJ2-1; DNA: TGTGCCAGCAGCTTGCTAGGGGCTAGCGACAATGAGCAGTTCTTC; CDR3: CASSLLGASDNEQFF
D: .; size: .; V: TRBV20-1; J: TRBJ2-2; DNA: TGCAGTGCTAGAGCCTACACCGGGGAGCTGTTTTTT; CDR3: CSARAYTGELFF
D: .; size: few; V: TRBV28; J: TRBJ2-5; DNA: TGTGCCAGCAGTTTACCCCGCACACCCCAGACAGGTTTATACCAAGAGACCCAGTACTTC; CDR3: CASSLPRTPQTGLYQETQYF
D: TRBD1; size: .; V: TRBV12-3/TRBV12-4; J: TRBJ1-5; DNA: TGTGCCAGCAAGGGGGCTCAGAGCAATCAGCCCCAGCATTTT; CDR3: CASKGAQSNQPQHF
D: TRBD1; size: .; V: TRBV27; J: TRBJ1-6; DNA: TGTGCCAGCAGACAGGGGGTCCATAATTCACCCCTCCACTTT; CDR3: CASRQGVHNSPLHF
D: TRBD1; size: .; V: TRBV29-1; J: TRBJ1-2; DNA: TGCAGCGTTGTGGGGACAGGGGGCCGAAGACACTATGGCTACACCTTC; CDR3: CSVVGTGGRRHYGYTF
D: TRBD2; size: .; V: TRBV12-3/TRBV12-4; J: TRBJ2-7; DNA: TGTGCCAGCAACCCTTTGGGGAGGGACTACGAGCAGTACTTC; CDR3: CASNPLGRDYEQYF
D: TRBD2; size: .; V: TRBV27; J: TRBJ2-3; DNA: TGTGCCAGCGGACCGGGACTAGCAGCAGATACGCAGTATTTT; CDR3: CASGPGLAADTQYF
D: .; size: few; V: TRBV4-2; J: TRBJ2-2; DNA: TGTGCCAGCAGCCAAACCGGGATTTTCACCGGGGAGCTGTTTTTT; CDR3: CASSQTGIFTGELFF